The 19 T cell receptor beta chains listed next were all sequenced from one sample in a study of cytomegalovirus exposure and HLA in healthy donors. Vbeta (60) and Jbeta (13) primers were used in the PCR. Profiled with immunoSEQ multiplex PCR; TCRdb holds only in-frame clones, not every one. The repertoire includes 140,000 to 150,000 clones, roughly 80% of them detected once, and just under 3% sits in the top ten. The source material was PBMCs. The receptor source for this set is a female donor in good health and CMV-seronegative.

The genes are TRBV5-1 and TRBJ2-7; 9 nucleotides agree with TRBD2. Germline loops: CDR1 SGHRS, CDR2 YFSETQ. CDR3 length equals 15 residues. V shed 3 bases and J 2 bases; nucleotides not matched to a gene: 6. The CDR3 protein is CASSYTAGGTYEQYF. For the CDR3, the DNA is TGCGCCAGCAGCTACACAGCGGGAGGCACCTACGAGCAGTACTTC.

The chain recombines TRBV28 with TRBJ2-1; 10 bases map to TRBD2. This CDR3 is built from 23 residues. Germline V gives CDR1 MDHEN, CDR2 SYDVKM. Unmatched junction bases numbered 33, after V lost 5 bases and J lost 8 bases. The CDR3 protein is CASSPNPGWLAGVLDVRTYEQFF. Written as DNA, the CDR3 is TGTGCCAGCAGTCCAAACCCCGGTTGGCTAGCGGGAGTTCTCGACGTCCGTACGTATGAGCAGTTCTTC.

This clone is a singleton in its sample. This rearrangement joins TRBV19 to TRBJ2-7; tentative D call: TRBD2 (6 bases). The ends were cut back, 8 bases at V and 0 bases at J, with 20 bases in the middle. Germline V gene data show CDR1 as LNHDA and CDR2 as SQIVND (reference sequence). This CDR3 has 16 residues. In DNA form, the CDR3 reads TGTGCCAGTTCCGGCCGGGGCGCGGGAACCTCCTACGAGCAGTACTTC. It codes for CASSGRGAGTSYEQYF. Full variable domain (rest looked up from reference TRBV19 and TRBJ2-7): DGGITQSPKYLFRKEGQNVTLSCEQNLNHDAMYWYRQDPGQGLRLIYYSQIVNDFQKGDIAEGYSVSREKKESFPLTVTSAQKNPTAFYLCASSGRGAGTSYEQYFGPGTRLTVT.

V gene TRBV6-5 combines with J gene TRBJ2-5; no clear D gene. The germline V and J ends were trimmed by 2 bases and 2 bases, with 6 bases remaining between them. This CDR3 region has 13 residues. Germline V lookup: CDR1 MNHEY, CDR2 SVGAGI. The CDR3 nucleotides are TGTGCCAGCAGTTACCCAGGACAAGAGACCCAGTACTTC. It codes for CASSYPGQETQYF.

The V and J genes are TRBV7-9 and TRBJ1-1; 11 nucleotides line up with TRBD1. The germline V gene encodes CDR1 SEHNR and CDR2 FQNEAQ (reference sequence). V lost 5 bases and J lost 1; bases outside the gene matches: 9. CDR3 length: 17 amino acids. This CDR3 is CASSASDRGPENTEAFF. CDR3 nucleotides: TGTGCCAGCAGCGCATCGGACAGGGGGCCGGAGAACACTGAAGCTTTCTTT.

This sequence joins TRBV4-3 and TRBJ2-3; D uncertain. V gave up 0 bases and J gave up 2 bases, with 6 bases separating them. The CDR3 totals 14 residues. Germline CDR1 and CDR2: LGHNA and YSLEER. The CDR3 sequence: CASSQDQDTDTQYF. CDR3 nucleotides: TGCGCCAGCAGCCAAGATCAGGACACAGATACGCAGTATTTT.

The chain carries TRBV5-1 and TRBJ1-1; D perhaps matches TRBD1 (5 bases). The germline V gene has CDR1 SGHRS and CDR2 YFSETQ. The CDR3 runs 12 residues. Trimming took off 0 bases at V and 7 bases at J, with 7 bases between the two ends. CDR3 loop: CASSLAGCEAFF. The CDR3 coding sequence is TGCGCCAGCAGCTTGGCAGGGTGTGAAGCTTTCTTT.

This sequence joins TRBV5-6 and TRBJ2-1; the D is unclear. Trimming took 1 base from V and 3 from J, leaving 11 bases between them. The CDR3 loop spans 15 amino acids. CDR1 and CDR2 from the germline V gene are SGHDT and YYEEEE. For the CDR3, the DNA is TGTGCCAGCAGCTTGAACGTCGCCAGCTACAATGAGCAGTTCTTC. Its translation: CASSLNVASYNEQFF.

This chain uses TRBV19 with TRBJ2-5; D is undetermined. Trimming cost V 6 bases and J 1 base, with 9 bases left between them. Germline V gene lookup returns CDR1 LNHDA and CDR2 SQIVND (reference sequence). The CDR3 sequence is 13 residues long. The CDR3 spells CASRFSTQETQYF. The CDR3 DNA is TGTGCCAGTAGGTTCAGTACCCAAGAGACCCAGTACTTC.

This chain connects TRBV6-5 to TRBJ2-1; D is undetermined. Germline CDR1 MNHEY, CDR2 SVGAGI. The CDR3 is 11 residues long. V lost 0 bases and J lost 11, with 5 bases in between. Written as DNA, the CDR3 is TGTGCCAGCAGTTACTCGGGCAAGCAGTTCTTC. This encodes CASSYSGKQFF.

This clone was counted a few times. The V and J genes are TRBV10-3 and TRBJ2-7; D might be TRBD2 (6 bases). The germline CDR1 and CDR2 sequences are ENHRY and SYGVKD. The V end was cut by 8 bases, the J end by 2 bases, with 10 bases between. CDR3 length: 12 residues. The CDR3 bases are TGTGCCATCGGGGCGGGGACCTACGAGCAGTACTTC. It specifies CAIGAGTYEQYF.

This clone was seen a few times. The V gene is TRBV7-8, the J gene TRBJ2-6; D may be TRBD2 (5 bases). The CDR3 sequence is 18 residues long. Between the trimmed V and J ends, which lost 1 base and 0 bases, there was a span of 13 bases. Germline assignment: CDR1 SGHVS and CDR2 FQNEAQ. This CDR3 is CASSLVGLLISGANVLTF. DNA of the CDR3: TGTGCCAGCAGCTTAGTAGGACTCCTCATCTCTGGGGCCAACGTCCTGACTTTC.

This sequence joins TRBV30 and TRBJ2-1; 15 nucleotides agree with TRBD2. The germline V gene encodes CDR1 GTSNPN and CDR2 SVGIG (reference sequence). CDR3 size: 14 residues. V lost 5 bases to trimming and J lost 7 bases; unmatched junction nucleotides: 3. The CDR3 nucleotides are TGTGCCTGGGCTGGACTAGCGGGGGGGAATGAGCAGTTCTTC. This encodes CAWAGLAGGNEQFF.

This clone has a handful of counts. This rearrangement joins TRBV27 to TRBJ2-2; 10 bases fit TRBD2. Losses at the gene ends were 0 bases for V and 2 bases for J; bases not matched to a gene: 6. The germline V gene encodes CDR1 MNHEY and CDR2 SMNVEV (reference sequence). The CDR3 totals 18 residues. In DNA, the CDR3 is TGTGCCAGCAGTTTATCGGGGGGACTAGCGCTTAACACCGGGGAGCTGTTTTTT. It is translated as CASSLSGGLALNTGELFF.

The gene calls are TRBV27 and TRBJ1-5; TRBD1 might be the D (6 bases). Germline loops: CDR1 MNHEY, CDR2 SMNVEV (reference sequence). This CDR3 comprises 16 residues. Between the trimmed V and J ends, which lost 5 bases and 3 bases, there was a span of 17 bases. The CDR3 DNA reads TGTGCCAGCAGTGGAGGGGGGGGAAGTCTCAATCAGCCCCAGCATTTT. This gives the protein CASSGGGGSLNQPQHF.

The chain carries TRBV29-1 and TRBJ2-7; 8 bases align to TRBD1. The CDR3 consists of 12 residues. Trimming cost V 5 bases and J 6 bases; bases outside gene matches: 6. Germline loops: CDR1 SQVTM, CDR2 ANQGSEA. CDR3 sequence (DNA): TGCAGCGTTCGAACAGGGGGTCGCGAGCAGTACTTC. This translates into CSVRTGGREQYF.

J is TRBJ1-4 and V is TRBV2; 9 nucleotides line up with TRBD1. Germline CDR1 and CDR2: SNHLY and FYNNEI. With 6 bases clipped from V and 5 bases from J, the junction kept 16 bases outside the gene matches. The CDR3 totals 18 residues. The CDR3 protein is CASRDRGSLPPGNEKLFF. The DNA for the CDR3 is TGTGCCAGCAGAGACAGGGGGAGTTTACCGCCGGGGAATGAAAAACTGTTTTTT.

This sequence joins TRBV7-2 and TRBJ2-5; TRBD2 matches 15 bases. The J call may be mistaken, given a closer DNA end match to TRBJ2-7. The CDR3 extends over 16 amino acids. Germline CDR1 and CDR2: SGHTA and FQGNSA. The CDR3: CASSLGGLAGGGEQYF. CDR3 nucleotides: TGTGCCAGCAGCTTAGGGGGACTAGCGGGAGGTGGCGAGCAGTACTTC.

This clone was detected only once. This rearrangement joins TRBV4-1 to TRBJ2-7, with D unclear. The V end was cut by 1 base, the J end by 3 bases, with 13 bases between. Germline loops: CDR1 MGHRA, CDR2 YSYEKL. CDR3 length equals 15 residues. The CDR3 loop reads CASSQADKNDYEQYF. CDR3 nucleotide sequence: TGCGCCAGCAGCCAAGCCGACAAGAACGACTACGAGCAGTACTTC.